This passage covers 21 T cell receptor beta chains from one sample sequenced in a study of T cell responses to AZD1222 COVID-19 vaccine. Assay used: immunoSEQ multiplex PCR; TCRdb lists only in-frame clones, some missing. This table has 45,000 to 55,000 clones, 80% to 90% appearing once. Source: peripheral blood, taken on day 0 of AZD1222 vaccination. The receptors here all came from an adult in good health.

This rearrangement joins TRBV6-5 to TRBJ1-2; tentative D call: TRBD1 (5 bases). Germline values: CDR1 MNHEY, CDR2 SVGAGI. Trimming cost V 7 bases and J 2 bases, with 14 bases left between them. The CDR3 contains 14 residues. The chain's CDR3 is CASIRGGLNYGYTF. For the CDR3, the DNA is TGTGCCAGCATCCGCGGGGGGTTGAACTATGGCTACACCTTC.

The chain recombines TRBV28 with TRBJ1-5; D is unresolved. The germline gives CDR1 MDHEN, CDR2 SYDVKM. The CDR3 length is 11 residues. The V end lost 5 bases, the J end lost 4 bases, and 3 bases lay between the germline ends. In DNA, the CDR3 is TGTGCCAGCAGTGGGAATCAGCCCCAGCATTTT. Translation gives CASSGNQPQHF.

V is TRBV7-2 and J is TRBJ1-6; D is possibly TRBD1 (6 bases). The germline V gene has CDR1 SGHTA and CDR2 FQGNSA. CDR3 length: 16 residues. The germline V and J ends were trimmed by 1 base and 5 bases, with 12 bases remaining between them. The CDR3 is CASSLEGGLDNSPLHF. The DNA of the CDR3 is TGTGCCAGCAGCTTAGAGGGGGGTCTCGATAATTCACCCCTCCACTTT.

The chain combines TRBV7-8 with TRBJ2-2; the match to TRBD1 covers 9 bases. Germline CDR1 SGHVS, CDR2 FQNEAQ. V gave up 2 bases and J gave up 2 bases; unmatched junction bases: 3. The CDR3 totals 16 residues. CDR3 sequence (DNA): TGTGCCAGCAGCTTAATACAGGGGGCCAACACCGGGGAGCTGTTTTTT. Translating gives CASSLIQGANTGELFF.

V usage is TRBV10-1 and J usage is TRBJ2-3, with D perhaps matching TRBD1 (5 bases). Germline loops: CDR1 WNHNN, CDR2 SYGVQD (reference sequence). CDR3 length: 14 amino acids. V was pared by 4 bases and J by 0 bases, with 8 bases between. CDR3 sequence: CASSGGTSTDTQYF. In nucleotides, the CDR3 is TGCGCCAGCAGTGGGGGCACGAGCACAGATACGCAGTATTTT.

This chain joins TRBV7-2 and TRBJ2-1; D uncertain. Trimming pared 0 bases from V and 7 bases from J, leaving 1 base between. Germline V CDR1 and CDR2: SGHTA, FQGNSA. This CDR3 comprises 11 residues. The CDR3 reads CASSLANEQFF. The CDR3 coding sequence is TGTGCCAGCAGCTTAGCTAATGAGCAGTTCTTC.

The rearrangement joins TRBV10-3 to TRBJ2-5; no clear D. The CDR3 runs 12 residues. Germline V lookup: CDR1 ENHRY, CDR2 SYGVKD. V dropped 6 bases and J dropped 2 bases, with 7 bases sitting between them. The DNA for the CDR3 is TGTGCCATCAGCGACGGGCAAGAGACCCAGTACTTC. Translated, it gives CAISDGQETQYF.

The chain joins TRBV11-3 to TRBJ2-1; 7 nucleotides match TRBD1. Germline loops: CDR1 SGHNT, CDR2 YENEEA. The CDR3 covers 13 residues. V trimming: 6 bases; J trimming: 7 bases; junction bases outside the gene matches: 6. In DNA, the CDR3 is TGTGCCAGCAGTCATCAACAGGGGAATGAGCAGTTCTTC. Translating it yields CASSHQQGNEQFF.

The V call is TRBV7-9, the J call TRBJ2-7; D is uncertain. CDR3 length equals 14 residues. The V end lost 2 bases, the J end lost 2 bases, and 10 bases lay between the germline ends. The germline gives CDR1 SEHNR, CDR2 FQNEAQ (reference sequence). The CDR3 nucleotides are TGTGCCAGCAGCTTAACGTACAGCCCCTACGAGCAGTACTTC. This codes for CASSLTYSPYEQYF.

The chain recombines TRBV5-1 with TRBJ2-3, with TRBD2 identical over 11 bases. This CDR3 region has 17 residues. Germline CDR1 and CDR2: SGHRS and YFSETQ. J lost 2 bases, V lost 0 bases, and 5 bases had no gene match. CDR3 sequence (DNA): TGCGCCAGCAGCTTGGAGGCTAGCGGGGGGTACACAGATACGCAGTATTTT. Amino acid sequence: CASSLEASGGYTDTQYF.

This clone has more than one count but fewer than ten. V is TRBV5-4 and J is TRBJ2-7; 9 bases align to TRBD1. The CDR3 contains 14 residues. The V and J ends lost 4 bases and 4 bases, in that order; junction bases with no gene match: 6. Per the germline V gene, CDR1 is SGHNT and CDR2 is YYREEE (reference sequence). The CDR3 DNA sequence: TGTGCCAGCAGCCTAGCCGGGACAGGGTACGAGCAGTACTTC. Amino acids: CASSLAGTGYEQYF.

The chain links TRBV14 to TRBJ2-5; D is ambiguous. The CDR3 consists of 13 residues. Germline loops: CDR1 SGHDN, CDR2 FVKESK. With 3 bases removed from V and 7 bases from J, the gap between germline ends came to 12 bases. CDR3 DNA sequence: TGTGCCAGCAGCCAGGCCTCCCGAGGGACCCAGTACTTC. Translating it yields CASSQASRGTQYF. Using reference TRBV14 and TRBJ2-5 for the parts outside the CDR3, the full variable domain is EAGVTQFPSHSVIEKGQTVTLRCDPISGHDNLYWYRRVMGKEIKFLLHFVKESKQDESGMPNNRFLAERTGGTYSTLKVQPAELEDSGVYFCASSQASRGTQYFGPGTRLLVL.

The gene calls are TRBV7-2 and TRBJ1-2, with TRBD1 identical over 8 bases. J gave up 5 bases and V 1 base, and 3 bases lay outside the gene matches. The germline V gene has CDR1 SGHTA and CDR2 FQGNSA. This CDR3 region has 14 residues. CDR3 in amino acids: CASSLGTGQYGYTF. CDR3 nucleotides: TGTGCCAGCAGCTTAGGGACAGGGCAGTATGGCTACACCTTC.

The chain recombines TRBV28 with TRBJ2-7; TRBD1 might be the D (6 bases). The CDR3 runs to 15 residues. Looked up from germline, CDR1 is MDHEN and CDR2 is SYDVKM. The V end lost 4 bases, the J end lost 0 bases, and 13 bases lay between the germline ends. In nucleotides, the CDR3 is TGTGCCAGCAGTTCCCCGGGACACGACTCCTACGAGCAGTACTTC. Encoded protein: CASSSPGHDSYEQYF.

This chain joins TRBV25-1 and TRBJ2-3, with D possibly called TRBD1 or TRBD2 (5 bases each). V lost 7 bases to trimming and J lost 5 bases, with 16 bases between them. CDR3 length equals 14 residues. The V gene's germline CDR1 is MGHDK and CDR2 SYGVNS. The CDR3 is CASTKPGPEDTQYF. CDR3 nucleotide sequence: TGTGCCAGCACTAAGCCGGGACCAGAAGATACGCAGTATTTT.

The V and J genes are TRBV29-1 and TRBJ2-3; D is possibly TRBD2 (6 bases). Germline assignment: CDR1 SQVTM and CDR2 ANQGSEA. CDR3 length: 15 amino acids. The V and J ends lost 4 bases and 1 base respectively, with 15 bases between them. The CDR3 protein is CSVVAPKRGTDTQYF. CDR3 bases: TGCAGCGTTGTGGCCCCCAAGCGGGGCACAGATACGCAGTATTTT.

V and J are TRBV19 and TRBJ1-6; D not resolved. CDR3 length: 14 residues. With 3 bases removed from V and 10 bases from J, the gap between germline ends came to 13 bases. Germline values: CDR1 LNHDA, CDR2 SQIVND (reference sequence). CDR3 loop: CASSMAGWGSPLHF. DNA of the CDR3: TGTGCCAGTAGTATGGCAGGTTGGGGATCACCCCTCCACTTT. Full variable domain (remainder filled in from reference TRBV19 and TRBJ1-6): DGGITQSPKYLFRKEGQNVTLSCEQNLNHDAMYWYRQDPGQGLRLIYYSQIVNDFQKGDIAEGYSVSREKKESFPLTVTSAQKNPTAFYLCASSMAGWGSPLHFGNGTRLTVT.

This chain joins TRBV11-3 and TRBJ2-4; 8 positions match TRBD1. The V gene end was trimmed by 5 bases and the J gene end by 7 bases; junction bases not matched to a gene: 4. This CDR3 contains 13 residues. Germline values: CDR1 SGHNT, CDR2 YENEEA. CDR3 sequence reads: CASSARQGNIQYF. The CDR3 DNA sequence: TGTGCCAGCAGCGCGAGACAGGGGAACATTCAGTACTTC.

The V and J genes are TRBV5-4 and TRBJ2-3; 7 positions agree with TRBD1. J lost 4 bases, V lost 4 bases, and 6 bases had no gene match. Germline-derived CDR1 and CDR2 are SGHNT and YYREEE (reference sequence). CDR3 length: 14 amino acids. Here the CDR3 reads CASSVTGAPDTQYF. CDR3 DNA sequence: TGTGCCAGCAGCGTCACAGGGGCCCCAGATACGCAGTATTTT.

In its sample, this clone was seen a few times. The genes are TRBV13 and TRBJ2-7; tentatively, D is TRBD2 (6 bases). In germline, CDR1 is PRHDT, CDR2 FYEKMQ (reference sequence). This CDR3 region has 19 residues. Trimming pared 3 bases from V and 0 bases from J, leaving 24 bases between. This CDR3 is CASSFSGVAGTWISYEQYF. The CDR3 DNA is TGTGCCAGCAGCTTTTCGGGTGTGGCGGGGACCTGGATCTCCTACGAGCAGTACTTC.

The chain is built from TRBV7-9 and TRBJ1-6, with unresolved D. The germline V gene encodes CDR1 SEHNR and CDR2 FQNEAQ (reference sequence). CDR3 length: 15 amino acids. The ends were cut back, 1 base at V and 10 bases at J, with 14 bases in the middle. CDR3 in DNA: TGTGCCAGCAGCTTAGGTTGGACCTCGGGGTCACCCCTCCACTTT. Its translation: CASSLGWTSGSPLHF.